One and the same sample provided the 2 T cell receptor beta chains below, sequenced in a study of blood T cell repertoires in COVID-19. The repertoire was sequenced with immunoSEQ multiplex PCR; TCRdb's copy has only in-frame clones and lacks some. In the table there are 200,000 to 250,000 clones, 85% to 90% of which are singletons. Sequencing input: PBMCs or T cells enriched from blood (not recorded which). All receptors derive from a man aged 25-40 years who had been exposed to COVID-19.

The CDR3 nucleotides read TGTGCCAGCAGCCTCGGGACAGGGGACGAGCAGTACTTC. This encodes CASSLGTGDEQYF. This chain connects TRBV7-6 to TRBJ2-7, with TRBD1 matching 10 bases. The germline V gene encodes CDR1 SGHVS and CDR2 FNYEAQ. V dropped 5 bases and J dropped 5; count of bases not matched to a gene: 3. This CDR3 is 13 amino acids long.

The chain carries TRBV7-2 and TRBJ1-2; D is ambiguous. From germline, CDR1 is SGHTA and CDR2 FQGNSA. V was cut by 1 base and J by 0 bases, with 6 bases left in between. The CDR3 is 14 residues long. The CDR3 DNA sequence: TGTGCCAGCAGCTTAGAGGGAGCTAACTATGGCTACACCTTC. It specifies CASSLEGANYGYTF.